This T cell receptor (beta chain) originates from a study of T cells in Graves' hyperthyroidism and ophthalmopathy. Whole-study findings and limits: Separation of ophthalmopathy from stable hyperthyroidism was achieved by a 13 V-J model. Within blood appeared most thyroid clonotypes that had expanded above 0.001.

This CDR3 spans 15 amino acids. The germline V gene has CDR1 ENHRY and CDR2 SYGVKD. V was pared by 0 bases and J by 4 bases, with 12 bases between. Amplified regions were TCR beta CDR3 sequences from RNA transcripts. The primer set for the first-round RT-PCR of the TCR CDR3 was HTBI. TCRdb fed the multiplex PCR reads into MiXCR, producing one record per CDR3 protein. The sample has a few hundred thousand distinct CDR3 sequences, 13% to 15% seen once. This clonotype was seen a handful of times. The antigen is unknown. Sequencing input: blood. The chain carries TRBV10-3 and TRBJ1-2, with D unclear. The TCR originated in a woman under 30 with Graves' hyperthyroidism. CDR3 DNA sequence: TGTGCCATCAGTGAGTCGACGGGCAGCCTCTATGGCTACACCTTC. It specifies CAISESTGSLYGYTF.